This T cell receptor (beta chain) is drawn from a study of technical replicates of blood from several donors. In its sample, this clone was seen a few times. This CDR3 region has 13 residues. Trimming removed 4 bases at V and 0 bases at J, with 3 bases between. Germline lookup yields CDR1 MGHRA and CDR2 YSYEKL. Some clones are missing from TCRdb's copy, which holds only in-frame ones; the method was immunoSEQ multiplex PCR. The data show around 16,000 clones, roughly 84% seen once. Sequencing used PBMCs. V usage is TRBV4-1 and J usage is TRBJ1-4; D is unresolved. The sequence was obtained from a human donor in good health. CDR3 sequence (DNA): TGCGCCAGCAGCCTAACAACTAATGAAAAACTGTTTTTT. It encodes CASSLTTNEKLFF.